A selection of T cell receptor beta chains follows, all from one sample in a study of PD-L1 blockade in urothelial cancer. Assay used: immunoSEQ multiplex PCR; TCRdb lists only in-frame clones, some missing. The sample shows about 120,000 clones, around 93% of them seen only once. The sample consisted of PBMCs, taken around atezolizumab (anti-PD-L1) treatment. These receptors were obtained from a man between 60 and 70 years old with urothelial cancer. Both conserved end residues are part of each CDR3. Fields, in order: J gene, V gene, D gene, clone size, CDR3 DNA, CDR3 protein. The D gene is left open where the match is weak. A row's size may be missing; if present it is once, few, many or a size class.

>TRBJ2-3|TRBV5-1|-|-
TGCGCCAGCAGCTTGGCTGTCAGGGATACAGATACGCAGTATTTT
CASSLAVRDTDTQYF
>TRBJ1-5|TRBV15|TRBD1|-
TGTGCCACCAGCAGAGTGGGACAGAGGAATCAGCCCCAGCATTTT
CATSRVGQRNQPQHF
>TRBJ2-1|TRBV15|TRBD2|-
TGTGCCACCAGCAGAGATCAGCCTAGCGGGGGGTTTGAGCAGTTCTTC
CATSRDQPSGGFEQFF
>TRBJ2-7|TRBV28|TRBD2|-
TGTGCCAGCAGTGCCCAGACTAGCGGCTCCTACGAGCAGTACTTC
CASSAQTSGSYEQYF
>TRBJ2-7|TRBV21-1|-|-
TGTGCCAGCAGCATTGGAGGGACGGGCGATTACGAGCAGTACTTC
CASSIGGTGDYEQYF
>TRBJ2-2|TRBV2|TRBD2|-
TGTGCCAGCAGTGAACGGACTAGCGGGGGGGCTAGGGAGCTGTTTTTT
CASSERTSGGARELFF
>TRBJ2-7|TRBV5-4|-|-
TGTGCCAGCAGCTTGGAATCTCACAGGGCCCCCTACGAGCAGTACTTC
CASSLESHRAPYEQYF
>TRBJ2-7|TRBV6-1|TRBD1|-
TGTGCCAGCAGTGTTTCGACCGGGACAGAATCCTACGAGCAGTACTTC
CASSVSTGTESYEQYF
>TRBJ1-3|TRBV7-2|-|-
TGTGCCAGCAGCCCAGGGTTAGGAAACACCATATATTTT
CASSPGLGNTIYF
>TRBJ2-5|TRBV5-1|-|-
TGCGCCAGCAGTCTCGCCCCTCCGGAAGAGACCCAGTACTTC
CASSLAPPEETQYF
>TRBJ2-7|TRBV15|-|once
TGTGCCACCAGCGAGACAGAGCCCGAGCAGTACTTC
CATSETEPEQYF
>TRBJ2-6|TRBV4-3|-|-
TGCGCCAGCAGCCAAGATTACATAAGCTCTGGGGCCAACGTCCTGACTTTC
CASSQDYISSGANVLTF
>TRBJ2-1|TRBV7-6|TRBD1|-
TGTGCCAGCAGCTTAGGGCAGGGGGCTTACAATGAGCAGTTCTTC
CASSLGQGAYNEQFF
>TRBJ1-1|TRBV28|-|-
TGTGCCAGCAGTTTATCCCCCGGCAGGGATGCTGAAGCTTTCTTT
CASSLSPGRDAEAFF
>TRBJ1-2|TRBV28|TRBD1|-
TGTGCCAGCAGTTCTCCGGGACAGGGGGTGAATGGCTACACCTTC
CASSSPGQGVNGYTF
>TRBJ2-2|TRBV7-9|-|-
TGTGCCAGCAGCTTAGCCGACACCGGGGAGCTGTTTTTT
CASSLADTGELFF
>TRBJ1-1|TRBV28|-|-
TGTGCCAGCAGCTCCGAGCGGTGGACTGAAGCTTTCTTT
CASSSERWTEAFF
>TRBJ2-2|TRBV25-1|-|-
TGTGCCAGCCGCCCTCGCAGTGACGGGGAGCTGTTTTTT
CASRPRSDGELFF
>TRBJ1-5|TRBV30|-|-
TGTGCCTCGGGGAGTTTATCAGGTCCCCAGCATTTT
CASGSLSGPQHF
>TRBJ2-3|TRBV4-1|TRBD2|-
TGCGCCAGCAGCCCCCAGGGAGCGGGAGGGCTGGATACGCAGTATTTT
CASSPQGAGGLDTQYF
>TRBJ2-5|TRBV15|TRBD2|-
TGTGCCACCGAGGGTGGAGCGGGGGGGCCTGGGGAGACCCAGTACTTC
CATEGGAGGPGETQYF
>TRBJ1-1|TRBV7-9|-|-
TGTGCCAGCAGCTTAGAGGGGTCAGTTGAAGCTTTCTTT
CASSLEGSVEAFF
>TRBJ2-4|TRBV19|TRBD2|-
TGTGCCAGTAGTACGGGGGGAACCAAAAACATTCAGTACTTC
CASSTGGTKNIQYF
>TRBJ2-3|TRBV2|TRBD2|-
TGTGCCAGCAGTGTAGGGAGCGGGAGAGGCACAGATACGCAGTATTTT
CASSVGSGRGTDTQYF
>TRBJ1-2|TRBV6-1|-|-
TGTGCCAGCAGCCCCCAGACAGCTCCTGCGGGCTACACCTTC
CASSPQTAPAGYTF
>TRBJ1-2|TRBV13|-|-
TGTGCCAGCAGCTCAACGGGTCCCCGTAACGGTGGCTACACCTTC
CASSSTGPRNGGYTF
>TRBJ2-7|TRBV7-2|TRBD1|-
TGTGCCAGCAGCGAAACCTCCGGGACAGGCGCCTACGAGCAGTACTTC
CASSETSGTGAYEQYF
>TRBJ1-5|TRBV15|-|-
TGTGCCACCAGCAGACAGCAGGGTAATCAGCCCCAGCATTTT
CATSRQQGNQPQHF
>TRBJ2-7|TRBV5-1|TRBD2|-
TGCGCCAGCAGCCTCAATAGCGGCGGGAGGTCGGAGCAGTACTTC
CASSLNSGGRSEQYF
>TRBJ2-3|TRBV18|TRBD2|-
TGTGCCAGCTCACCGGATGGGGGGGCGCAGTATTTT
CASSPDGGAQYF
>TRBJ1-2|TRBV10-3|-|-
TGTGCCATCAGTGAGAGCTTCAACCCCGCTAACTATGGCTACACCTTC
CAISESFNPANYGYTF
>TRBJ2-3|TRBV7-2|-|once
TGTGCCAGCAGCCTTGGCTGGAGGGCCAACACAGATACGCAGTATTTT
CASSLGWRANTDTQYF